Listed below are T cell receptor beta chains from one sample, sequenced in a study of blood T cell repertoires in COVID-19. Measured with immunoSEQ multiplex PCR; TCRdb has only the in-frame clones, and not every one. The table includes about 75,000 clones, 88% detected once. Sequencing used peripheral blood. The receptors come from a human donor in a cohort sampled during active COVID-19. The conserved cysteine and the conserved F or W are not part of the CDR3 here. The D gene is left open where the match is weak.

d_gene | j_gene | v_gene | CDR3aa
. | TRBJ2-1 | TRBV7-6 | ASSLLAGARIHNEQF
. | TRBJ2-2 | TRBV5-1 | ASSSRAGNTGELF
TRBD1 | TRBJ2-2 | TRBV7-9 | ASSPPGQKNTGELF
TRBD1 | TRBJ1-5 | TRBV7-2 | ASSTQGGYSNQPQH
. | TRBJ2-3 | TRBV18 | ASSSTIGADTQY
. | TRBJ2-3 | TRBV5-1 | ASSLSGGPGY
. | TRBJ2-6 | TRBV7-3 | ASSLGGAGANVLT
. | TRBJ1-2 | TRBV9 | ASSAQTGMNYGYT
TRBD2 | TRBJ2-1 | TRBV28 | ASSLSSGGGEQF
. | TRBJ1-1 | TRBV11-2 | ASSLSLRSEAF
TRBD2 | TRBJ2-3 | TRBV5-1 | ASSKYTSGGITDTQY
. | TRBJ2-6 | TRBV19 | ASSLRSGANVLT
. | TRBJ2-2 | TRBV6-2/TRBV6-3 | ASSYPTGQGHNGELF